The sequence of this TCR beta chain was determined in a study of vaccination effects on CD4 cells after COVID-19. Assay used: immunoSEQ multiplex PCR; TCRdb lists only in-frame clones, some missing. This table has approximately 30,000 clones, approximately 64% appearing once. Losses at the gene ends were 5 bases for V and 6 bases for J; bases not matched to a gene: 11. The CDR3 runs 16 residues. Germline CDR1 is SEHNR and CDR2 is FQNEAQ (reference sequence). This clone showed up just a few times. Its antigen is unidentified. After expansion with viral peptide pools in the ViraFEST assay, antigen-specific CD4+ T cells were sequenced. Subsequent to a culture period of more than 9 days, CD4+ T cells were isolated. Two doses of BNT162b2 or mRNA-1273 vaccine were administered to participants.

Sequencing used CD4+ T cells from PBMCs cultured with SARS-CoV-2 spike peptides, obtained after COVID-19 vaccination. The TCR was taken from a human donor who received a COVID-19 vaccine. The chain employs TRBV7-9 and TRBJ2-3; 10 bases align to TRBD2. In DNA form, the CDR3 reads TGTGCCAGCAGCCCCAGGACTAGCGGCCCCGGGGATACGCAGTATTTT. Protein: CASSPRTSGPGDTQYF.